A single T cell receptor (beta chain) is shown here with its context. A library of TCRbeta sequences, prepared with unique molecular identifiers, was generated. TCRdb reanalysed the PCR reads using MiXCR and keeps one entry per CDR3 protein. The table shows some 390,000 distinct CDR3 sequences, with 20% occurring only once. This entry is derived from a study of T-cell reconstitution after alpha-beta-depleted transplantation in children. The CDR3 has 16 amino acids. Germline values: CDR1 MNHEY, CDR2 SVGAGI. The V segment lost 0 bases and the J segment 8 bases; nucleotides outside the gene matches: 9. The receptor was isolated from a human donor who donated a stem cell graft to a child with acute myeloid leukemia. V and J are TRBV6-5 and TRBJ1-2, with 10 nucleotides matching TRBD1. Source: PBMCs from the stem cell graft donor, taken from the stem cell graft. This CDR3 is CASSYSGTGAGPGYTF. CDR3 in DNA: TGTGCCAGCAGTTACTCGGGGACAGGGGCAGGCCCAGGCTACACCTTC.